Below, 25 T cell receptor beta chains from the same sample are listed, as sequenced in a study of graft-versus-host responses after intestinal transplantation. Their antigen targets remain unknown. Assay: immunoSEQ multiplex PCR; the TCRdb copy retains only in-frame clones and omits some. The data show 90,000 to 150,000 clones, about 95% seen once. Specimen: unstimulated CD8+ T cells sorted from spleen or lymph node cells, collected before intestinal transplant. These receptors originate from a human donor who received an intestinal transplant.

The chain carries TRBV21-1 and TRBJ2-1; TRBD1, as called in the table, went unchecked against the DNA. TRBV21-1 is listed as a pseudogene. CDR3 length: 12 residues. The CDR3, as DNA: TGTGCCAGCAGCAAGGCTCGCAATGAGCAGTTCTTC. Its protein is CASSKARNEQFF.

The CDR3 is CASSPRGYYEQYF. Written as DNA, the CDR3 is TGTGCCAGCTCACCGCGAGGGTACTACGAGCAGTACTTC. The chain carries TRBV18 and TRBJ2-5, with D possibly being TRBD2 (5 bases). TRBJ2-7 explains the end of the DNA better; the J call may be wrong. There are 13 residues in the CDR3. Per the germline V gene, CDR1 is KGHSH and CDR2 is LQKENI.

The CDR3 sequence: CASSQDGAATNEKLFF. The CDR3 DNA reads as TGCGCCAGCAGCCAAGATGGCGCGGCAACTAATGAAAAACTGTTTTTT. This chain uses TRBV4-1 with TRBJ1-4, with unresolved D. V lost 0 bases, J lost 0 bases, and 8 bases lay in between. Germline CDR1 MGHRA, CDR2 YSYEKL. This CDR3 is 16 amino acids long.

This chain connects TRBV2 to TRBJ1-4; the D gene is possibly TRBD1 (5 bases). The V gene's germline CDR1 is SNHLY and CDR2 FYNNEI. CDR3 length: 13 residues. V was shortened by 4 bases and J by 6 bases, with 9 bases between the two germline ends. The CDR3 DNA reads TGTGCCAGCAGTGTAGGGGTTGATGAAAAACTGTTTTTT. Its translation: CASSVGVDEKLFF.

The chain employs TRBV6-5 and TRBJ2-3, with 8 positions matching TRBD2. The J segment lost 3 bases and the V segment lost 5 bases, leaving 7 bases of the junction unmatched. The germline V gene has CDR1 MNHEY and CDR2 SVGAGI. The CDR3 sequence is 15 residues long. As DNA, the CDR3 is TGTGCCAGCAGTCTTAGCGGGAAGGGGACAGATACGCAGTATTTT. Its translation: CASSLSGKGTDTQYF.

CDR3: CASSWYSPNSNQPQHF. In DNA form, the CDR3 reads TGTGCCAGCAGCTGGTACAGTCCTAATAGCAATCAGCCCCAGCATTTT. This rearrangement joins TRBV2 to TRBJ1-5; D is undetermined. The V and J ends lost 6 bases and 0 bases respectively, with 15 bases between them. Germline V gene sequence: CDR1 SNHLY, CDR2 FYNNEI. The CDR3 loop spans 16 amino acids.

The chain employs TRBV11-2 and TRBJ2-1; perhaps TRBD1 as D (7 bases). V was pared by 4 bases and J by 9 bases, with 19 bases between. Germline lookup yields CDR1 SGHAT and CDR2 FQNNGV. The CDR3 runs 15 residues. The CDR3 loop reads CASSWLAGGWSEQFF. CDR3 DNA sequence: TGTGCCAGCAGCTGGCTAGCAGGGGGGTGGAGTGAGCAGTTCTTC.

J is TRBJ1-5 and V is TRBV28; 7 positions agree with TRBD1. Germline loops: CDR1 MDHEN, CDR2 SYDVKM. This CDR3 has 15 amino acids. V trimming: 2 bases; J trimming: 4 bases; junction bases outside the gene matches: 5. CDR3 protein: CASSLTGTANQPQHF. For the CDR3, the DNA is TGTGCCAGCAGTTTAACCGGGACAGCAAATCAGCCCCAGCATTTT.

This chain connects TRBV19 to TRBJ1-2; 7 bases map to TRBD1. Germline V gene lookup returns CDR1 LNHDA and CDR2 SQIVND (reference sequence). V shed 4 bases, J shed 4 bases, and the junction held 6 bases outside the gene matches. The CDR3 sequence is 14 residues long. The DNA of the CDR3 is TGTGCCAGTAGTACGACAGGGCAATCCTATGGCTACACCTTC. Its protein product is CASSTTGQSYGYTF.

The gene calls are TRBV11-2 and TRBJ1-1; possibly TRBD1 for D (5 bases). From germline, CDR1 is SGHAT and CDR2 FQNNGV. The V end was cut by 3 bases, the J end by 6 bases, with 8 bases between. This CDR3 is built from 12 residues. The CDR3 reads CASSFTGPEAFF. CDR3 nucleotide sequence: TGTGCCAGCAGCTTTACGGGACCTGAAGCTTTCTTT.

To note about this clone: This sample also contains other DNA sequences that code for the same CDR3. The chain carries TRBV27 and TRBJ2-7; D might be TRBD1 (5 bases). V lost 4 bases to trimming and J lost 3 bases, with 13 bases between them. Germline-derived CDR1 and CDR2 are MNHEY and SMNVEV (reference sequence). The CDR3 is made up of 14 amino acids. This CDR3 reads CASSYGQGDYEQYF. The DNA of the CDR3 is TGTGCCAGCAGTTACGGCCAGGGTGACTACGAGCAGTACTTC.

The rearrangement uses TRBV7-9 and TRBJ1-2; D call uncertain. Trimming left V 1 base short and J 10 bases short, with 13 bases between. The CDR3 sequence is 13 residues long. Germline loops: CDR1 SEHNR, CDR2 FQNEAQ (reference sequence). The CDR3 loop is CASSLGSGGIYTF. The CDR3, as DNA: TGTGCCAGCAGCTTAGGGTCGGGAGGAATCTACACCTTC. Using reference TRBV7-9 and TRBJ1-2 for the parts outside the CDR3, the full variable domain is DTGVSQNPRHKITKRGQNVTFRCDPISEHNRLYWYRQTLGQGPEFLTYFQNEAQLEKSRLLSDRFSAERPKGSFSTLEIQRTEQGDSAMYLCASSLGSGGIYTFGSGTRLTVV.

This chain connects TRBV6-4 to TRBJ2-1; no definite D call. Per germline, CDR1 MRHNA and CDR2 SNTAGT. The V end lost 3 bases, the J end lost 8 bases, and 11 bases lay between the germline ends. The CDR3 runs 13 residues. CDR3 sequence reads: CASSEESADEQFF. The CDR3 region has the DNA TGTGCCAGCAGTGAGGAGAGCGCGGATGAGCAGTTCTTC.

The chain joins TRBV14 to TRBJ1-1, with D unresolved. CDR3 length equals 13 residues. Germline CDR1 reads SGHDN; CDR2 reads FVKESK. Trimming shortened V by 4 bases and J by 1 base, and 7 bases separated the two germline ends. The CDR3 region has the DNA TGTGCCAGCAGCCCTGAATGGAACACTGAAGCTTTCTTT. It yields the protein CASSPEWNTEAFF. Using reference TRBV14 and TRBJ1-1 for the parts outside the CDR3, the full variable domain is EAGVTQFPSHSVIEKGQTVTLRCDPISGHDNLYWYRRVMGKEIKFLLHFVKESKQDESGMPNNRFLAERTGGTYSTLKVQPAELEDSGVYFCASSPEWNTEAFFGQGTRLTVV.

V gene TRBV28 combines with J gene TRBJ2-7; possible D gene TRBD1, 5 bases. CDR3 length: 14 residues. Germline CDR1 reads MDHEN; CDR2 reads SYDVKM. V lost 3 bases to trimming and J lost 0 bases, with 9 bases between them. CDR3 loop: CASSFWGSSYEQYF. The CDR3 nucleotides are TGTGCCAGCAGTTTCTGGGGCAGCTCCTACGAGCAGTACTTC.

This sequence joins TRBV7-9 and TRBJ1-4; the match to TRBD1 covers 7 bases. The V gene's germline CDR1 is SEHNR and CDR2 FQNEAQ (reference sequence). CDR3 size: 14 residues. J lost 4 bases, V lost 5 bases, and 4 bases had no gene match. CDR3 DNA sequence: TGTGCCAGCAGCCTCGACAGGGATAATGAAAAACTGTTTTTT. Translation gives CASSLDRDNEKLFF.

The CDR3 loop is CASSQARGPNEKLFF. CDR3 in DNA: TGTGCCAGCAGCCAAGCAAGGGGCCCTAATGAAAAACTGTTTTTT. The chain links TRBV14 to TRBJ1-4; tentative D call: TRBD1 (5 bases). Trimming took 1 base from V and 3 from J, leaving 9 bases between them. The length of the CDR3 is 15 residues. CDR1 and CDR2 (germline): SGHDN, FVKESK.

The V gene is TRBV9, the J gene TRBJ1-3; D possibly corresponds to TRBD1 (5 bases). The CDR3 is made up of 13 amino acids. V lost 0 bases to trimming and J lost 4 bases, with 5 bases between them. Germline V gives CDR1 SGDLS, CDR2 YYNGEE. The CDR3: CASSVDRGNTIYF. The DNA for the CDR3 is TGTGCCAGCAGCGTAGACAGGGGAAACACCATATATTTT.

The rearrangement uses TRBV13 and TRBJ2-1, with D possibly matching TRBD2 (5 bases). V was shortened by 4 bases and J by 3 bases, with 10 bases between the two germline ends. The CDR3 length is 14 residues. Germline V gene lookup returns CDR1 PRHDT and CDR2 FYEKMQ (reference sequence). CDR3 in DNA: TGTGCCAGCAGCTGGACCGGACTCTACAATGAGCAGTTCTTC. This sequence encodes CASSWTGLYNEQFF.

This chain links TRBV28 with TRBJ1-2; D unclear. CDR1 and CDR2 from the germline V gene are MDHEN and SYDVKM. There are 12 residues in the CDR3. Trimming removed 5 bases at V and 6 bases at J, with 10 bases between. The CDR3 bases are TGTGCCAGCAGTCCTGGAATGAATGGCTACACCTTC. It specifies CASSPGMNGYTF.

The rearrangement joins TRBV6-6 to TRBJ2-1; 13 bases line up with TRBD2. After removal of 7 bases from V and 10 bases from J, the junction contained 7 bases not matched to a gene. Germline values: CDR1 MNHNY, CDR2 SVGAGI (reference sequence). CDR3 size: 14 residues. CDR3 amino acids: CASIELAGGIEQFF. In nucleotides, the CDR3 is TGTGCCAGCATTGAACTAGCGGGAGGGATCGAGCAGTTCTTC.

This clone was seen just once. The chain links TRBV27 to TRBJ2-1; 7 bases match TRBD1. Germline lookup yields CDR1 MNHEY and CDR2 SMNVEV (reference sequence). Trimming at V came to 0 bases and at J to 3 bases, leaving 8 bases not matched to a gene. This CDR3 is 17 amino acids long. The CDR3 DNA sequence: TGTGCCAGCAGTTTATCCACCGGGACAGTTTTCTACAATGAGCAGTTCTTC. Translating it yields CASSLSTGTVFYNEQFF.

The chain has TRBV12-5 and TRBJ2-3; 7 nucleotides match TRBD2. V trimming: 2 bases; J trimming: 4 bases; junction bases outside the gene matches: 15. CDR1 is LGHNT and CDR2 is FRNRAP in the germline V gene. CDR3 length: 18 residues. The CDR3 region has the DNA TGTGCTAGTGGTTTGATGGCTAGCGGCTATAACCCCCCAGATACGCAGTATTTT. This gives the protein CASGLMASGYNPPDTQYF.

This chain joins TRBV27 and TRBJ2-1; tentative D call: TRBD2 (5 bases). With 11 bases removed from V and 8 bases from J, the gap between germline ends came to 19 bases. The CDR3 spans 13 residues. CDR1 and CDR2 from the germline V gene are MNHEY and SMNVEV (reference sequence). CDR3 sequence: CALGSWLRYEQFF. CDR3 DNA: TGTGCCCTAGGGAGCTGGCTGCGGTATGAGCAGTTCTTC.

The chain employs TRBV19 and TRBJ1-1; TRBD1 might be the D (5 bases). Trimming took 7 bases from V and 5 from J, leaving 11 bases between them. CDR3 length equals 12 residues. In germline, CDR1 is LNHDA, CDR2 SQIVND (reference sequence). The chain's CDR3 is CASTWGETEAFF. In DNA form, the CDR3 reads TGTGCCAGTACCTGGGGGGAGACTGAAGCTTTCTTT. Drawing the rest from reference TRBV19 and TRBJ1-1, the complete variable domain is DGGITQSPKYLFRKEGQNVTLSCEQNLNHDAMYWYRQDPGQGLRLIYYSQIVNDFQKGDIAEGYSVSREKKESFPLTVTSAQKNPTAFYLCASTWGETEAFFGQGTRLTVV.